This T cell receptor beta chain was retrieved from a study of shared clonotypes between healthy human individuals. The sample holds one count of this clone. Its antigen remains unidentified. Libraries were prepared by immunoSEQ multiplex PCR; TCRdb keeps only in-frame clonotypes and omits some of them. This table has approximately 2.3 million clones, 85% to 95% appearing once. Study conclusions and caveats: Rarefaction revealed incomplete sorted-subset sequencing despite large depth.

This CDR3 has 16 residues. V lost 4 bases, J lost 1 base, and 7 bases stayed unmatched. Per germline, CDR1 SNHLY and CDR2 FYNNEI. The TCR was taken from a man between 18 and 35 years old in good health. Some clones in this sample may be carry-over from other donors' samples. The chain combines TRBV2 with TRBJ1-3, with 7 bases lining up with TRBD1. The source material was naive CD4+ T cells from PBMCs. Stated subset: CD45RA+ positively selected. The CDR3 sequence: CASSVTDRRSGNTIYF. DNA for the CDR3: TGTGCCAGCAGTGTAACGGACAGGAGGTCTGGAAACACCATATATTTT.